These 27 T cell receptor beta chains were sequenced from one sample in a study of naive and memory T cell subsets. Both TRBC1 and TRBC2 were covered by a beta constant-region primer of two equimolar oligonucleotides. Ligated cDNA was amplified by four rounds of PCR with nested alpha and beta constant-region primers and SP2. TCRdb called the UMI-ligation and nested PCR reads again in MiXCR, with one record for every CDR3 protein. Of 8,000 or so distinct CDR3 sequences listed, about 30% are singletons. Sequenced input: CD8+ TEMRA cells from blood. Noted subset: effector memory re-expressing CD45RA, CD45RA+ CD27-. The source is a human donor in good health.

This clonotype appeared a few times. The rearrangement uses TRBV27 and TRBJ2-3, with D tentatively TRBD1 or TRBD2 (5 bases each). This CDR3 contains 14 residues. Germline CDR1 reads MNHEY; CDR2 reads SMNVEV (reference sequence). The V end was cut by 5 bases, the J end by 2 bases, with 11 bases between. The CDR3 region has the DNA TGTGCCAGCAGTCCGGGACCTCTCACAGATACGCAGTATTTT. Its translation is CASSPGPLTDTQYF.

The V and J genes are TRBV12-3 or TRBV12-4 and TRBJ2-7, with a possible D match to TRBD1 (6 bases). V was clipped by 4 bases and J by 4 bases, with 11 bases between them. CDR3 length equals 13 residues. As DNA, the CDR3 is TGTGCCAGCAGTTCCGGGACAATATACGAGCAGTACTTC. Translating gives CASSSGTIYEQYF.

CDR3 sequence reads: CSARDHGSGGRSYEQYF. The DNA of the CDR3 is TGCAGTGCTAGAGATCACGGGAGCGGGGGCCGATCCTACGAGCAGTACTTC. The rearrangement joins TRBV20-1 to TRBJ2-7; 8 nucleotides line up with TRBD2. Unmatched junction bases numbered 11, after V lost 0 bases and J lost 1 base. This CDR3 spans 17 amino acids. Germline loops: CDR1 DFQATT, CDR2 SNEGSKA (reference sequence).

This chain links TRBV30 with TRBJ2-7; tentatively, D is TRBD1 or TRBD2 (5 bases each). The CDR3 has 14 residues. In germline, CDR1 is GTSNPN, CDR2 SVGIG (reference sequence). V lost 2 bases and J lost 1, with 12 bases in between. The CDR3 sequence is CAWSWDGRSYEQYF. In nucleotides, the CDR3 is TGTGCCTGGAGTTGGGACGGCCGGTCCTACGAGCAGTACTTC.

Ten or more counts support this clonotype. The chain is built from TRBV4-2 and TRBJ2-6; a possible D gene is TRBD2 (5 bases). V was trimmed by 11 bases and J by 2 bases, leaving 16 bases between them. The germline V gene has CDR1 LGHNA and CDR2 YNFKEQ. The CDR3 is made up of 15 amino acids. DNA of the CDR3: TGTGCCGGGAGCGCCGACGGGGCTGGGGCCAACGTCCTGACTTTC. Translated, it gives CAGSADGAGANVLTF.

By share, this clonotype counts as medium-sized. This chain connects TRBV12-3 or TRBV12-4 to TRBJ1-2; TRBD1 is a possible D gene (6 bases). Trimming cost V 3 bases and J 8 bases, with 13 bases left between them. This CDR3 contains 13 residues. The CDR3 DNA reads TGTGCCAGCAGTTTGGACCGGGGGCGCGGCTACACCTTC. Residues: CASSLDRGRGYTF.

The chain recombines TRBV6-2 or TRBV6-3 with TRBJ2-5; D gene uncertain. CDR3 length: 11 amino acids. The germline CDR1 and CDR2 sequences are MNHEY and SVGEGT. Between the trimmed V and J ends, which lost 2 bases and 3 bases, there was a span of 1 base. For the CDR3, the DNA is TGTGCCAGCAGTTACAAAGAGACCCAGTACTTC. Encoded protein: CASSYKETQYF.

The chain recombines TRBV27 with TRBJ2-3; 15 nucleotides line up with TRBD2. The V gene's germline CDR1 is MNHEY and CDR2 SMNVEV (reference sequence). Trimming cost V 4 bases and J 3 bases; bases outside gene matches: 5. The CDR3 totals 17 residues. The CDR3 loop reads CASSSRTSGRETDTQYF. CDR3 in DNA: TGTGCCAGCAGTTCCAGGACTAGCGGGAGGGAGACAGATACGCAGTATTTT.

V is TRBV7-2 and J is TRBJ1-1, with a possible D match to TRBD1 (5 bases). The V gene's germline CDR1 is SGHTA and CDR2 FQGNSA. Trimming cost V 3 bases and J 5 bases, with 13 bases left between them. This CDR3 comprises 14 residues. The chain's CDR3 is CASSFPPGWTEAFF. For the CDR3, the DNA is TGTGCCAGCAGCTTCCCACCAGGGTGGACTGAAGCTTTCTTT.

The chain recombines TRBV7-9 with TRBJ2-7; 7 positions agree with TRBD1. The V gene's germline CDR1 is SEHNR and CDR2 FQNEAQ (reference sequence). The V and J ends lost 6 bases and 7 bases, in that order; junction bases with no gene match: 6. CDR3 length equals 12 residues. CDR3 amino acids: CASREQGLEQYF. DNA for the CDR3: TGTGCCAGCAGAGAACAGGGGTTAGAGCAGTACTTC.

In DNA, the CDR3 is TGCGCCAGCAGCCGGGGCAGAATCGATAACAATGAGCAGTTCTTC. Translation gives CASSRGRIDNNEQFF. V usage is TRBV4-3 and J usage is TRBJ2-1; D is possibly TRBD1 (5 bases). The V gene's germline CDR1 is LGHNA and CDR2 YSLEER. The CDR3 totals 15 residues. Trimming took 4 bases from V and 5 from J, leaving 15 bases between them.

This clonotype was seen many times. CDR3 in amino acids: CASSPRTVRTDTQYF. CDR3 sequence (DNA): TGTGCCAGCAGCCCCCGAACGGTCCGCACAGATACGCAGTATTTT. The chain employs TRBV3-2 and TRBJ2-3. TRBV3-2 is labeled a pseudogene. The CDR3 is 15 amino acids.

The chain links TRBV4-3 to TRBJ1-6, with 9 nucleotides matching TRBD1. The CDR3 consists of 14 residues. The germline V gene encodes CDR1 LGHNA and CDR2 YSLEER. With 4 bases clipped from V and 9 bases from J, the junction kept 4 bases outside the gene matches. In DNA form, the CDR3 reads TGCGCCAGCAGCCCGGGACAGGGTGGTTCACCCCTCCACTTT. It yields the protein CASSPGQGGSPLHF.

A few counts support this clonotype. The V and J genes are TRBV25-1 and TRBJ1-3, with a weak D call TRBD1 (5 bases). Per germline, CDR1 MGHDK and CDR2 SYGVNS. With 0 bases removed from V and 3 bases from J, the gap between germline ends came to 9 bases. This CDR3 is 15 amino acids long. CDR3 bases: TGTGCCAGCAGTGAATATACCAGGGTTGGAAACACCATATATTTT. Its protein product is CASSEYTRVGNTIYF.

This chain uses TRBV14 with TRBJ2-7; no reliable D call. In germline, CDR1 is SGHDN, CDR2 FVKESK. Trimming removed 3 bases from V and 3 bases from J, with 21 bases in between. The length of the CDR3 is 17 residues. CDR3 amino acids: CASSQSRDKYSDYEQYF. The CDR3 DNA reads as TGTGCCAGCAGCCAGAGCAGAGATAAGTACTCCGACTACGAGCAGTACTTC.

This clonotype was detected only a few times. The chain couples TRBV29-1 to TRBJ2-1; D might be TRBD1 (6 bases). CDR3 length: 11 amino acids. V was pared by 6 bases and J by 7 bases, with 10 bases between. Germline CDR1 SQVTM, CDR2 ANQGSEA. The CDR3: CSVWGQNEQFF. The CDR3 DNA reads TGCAGCGTCTGGGGGCAGAATGAGCAGTTCTTC.

This clonotype was counted only a few times. V is TRBV5-1 and J is TRBJ1-1; the D gene is possibly TRBD1 (6 bases). Germline V gene sequence: CDR1 SGHRS, CDR2 YFSETQ. This CDR3 comprises 15 residues. Trimming left V 1 base short and J 6 bases short, with 16 bases between. This CDR3 is CASSLFDRSSPEAFF. Here the CDR3 DNA reads TGCGCCAGCAGCTTGTTTGACAGGTCGAGCCCTGAAGCTTTCTTT.

This clonotype was recorded many times. The chain employs TRBV29-1 and TRBJ2-1; D call uncertain. Germline V gene data show CDR1 as SQVTM and CDR2 as ANQGSEA. Between the trimmed V and J ends, which lost 4 bases and 2 bases, there was a span of 3 bases. The CDR3 has 11 amino acids. CDR3 region: CSVGAYNEQFF. In nucleotides, the CDR3 is TGCAGCGTTGGGGCCTACAATGAGCAGTTCTTC.

Ten or more counts support this clonotype. The chain is built from TRBV11-2 and TRBJ1-2; weak D call: TRBD1 (6 bases). Germline V gene lookup returns CDR1 SGHAT and CDR2 FQNNGV. This CDR3 has 17 residues. The germline V and J ends were trimmed by 5 bases and 2 bases, with 21 bases remaining between them. The CDR3 sequence: CASSNTRGIGQNYGYTF. As DNA, the CDR3 is TGTGCCAGCAGCAATACCAGGGGAATAGGCCAAAACTATGGCTACACCTTC.

The rearrangement uses TRBV15 and TRBJ2-7, with 8 bases lining up with TRBD1. The CDR3 spans 13 residues. Germline loops: CDR1 LNHNV, CDR2 YYDKDF (reference sequence). Trimming removed 6 bases from V and 10 bases from J; junction bases left unmatched: 11. The CDR3, as DNA: TGTGCCACCAGTACCTCGACAGGGGCCCCCCAGTACTTC. Encoded protein: CATSTSTGAPQYF.

This clonotype showed up just a few times. The chain carries TRBV6-2 or TRBV6-3 and TRBJ1-1; 9 nucleotides line up with TRBD1. The germline CDR1 and CDR2 sequences are MNHEY and SVGEGT. The trim removed 5 bases at V and 4 bases at J, leaving 17 bases unmatched. The CDR3 consists of 18 residues. CDR3 in amino acids: CASSNSGTGWGLSTEAFF. CDR3 coding DNA: TGTGCCAGCAGTAATTCCGGGACAGGGTGGGGGCTAAGCACTGAAGCTTTCTTT.

This clonotype came up a few times. The chain links TRBV4-3 to TRBJ1-1, with D possibly being TRBD1 (5 bases). CDR3 length: 14 amino acids. Trimming cost V 3 bases and J 1 base, with 9 bases left between them. The germline V gene has CDR1 LGHNA and CDR2 YSLEER. As DNA, the CDR3 is TGCGCCAGCAGCCAGAGTCAGGGGAACACTGAAGCTTTCTTT. It codes for CASSQSQGNTEAFF.

This clonotype was seen only a few times. This CDR3 reads CASSLEGVNYGYTF. Written as DNA, the CDR3 is TGTGCCAGCAGCCTAGAGGGGGTTAACTATGGCTACACCTTC. V and J are TRBV7-2 and TRBJ1-2; possibly TRBD1 for D (6 bases). The germline CDR1 and CDR2 sequences are SGHTA and FQGNSA. The CDR3 has 14 residues. Trimming removed 5 bases from V and 1 base from J, with 11 bases in between. Variable domain in full (rest from reference TRBV7-2 and TRBJ1-2): GAGVSQSPSNKVTEKGKDVELRCDPISGHTALYWYRQSLGQGLEFLIYFQGNSAPDKSGLPSDRFSAERTGGSVSTLTIQRTQQEDSAVYLCASSLEGVNYGYTFGSGTRLTVV.

V gene TRBV30 combines with J gene TRBJ1-4; tentative D call: TRBD1 (6 bases). Trimming removed 2 bases from V and 7 bases from J, with 17 bases in between. The CDR3 is made up of 15 amino acids. Germline V gene sequence: CDR1 GTSNPN, CDR2 SVGIG (reference sequence). CDR3 DNA: TGTGCCTGGAGTTCCCCCAGGGGAGGTTTTGAAAAACTGTTTTTT. Its protein product is CAWSSPRGGFEKLFF.

CDR3 in amino acids: CASSQGIRETQYF. DNA for the CDR3: TGTGCCAGCAGTCAGGGGATCCGCGAGACCCAGTACTTC. V and J are TRBV12-3 or TRBV12-4 and TRBJ2-5; D might be TRBD1 (6 bases). The CDR3 totals 13 residues. V shed 5 bases and J shed 5 bases, with 12 bases lying between them.

This clonotype was recorded at least ten times. This chain uses TRBV7-2 with TRBJ2-1; 9 positions agree with TRBD2. Germline CDR1 is SGHTA and CDR2 is FQGNSA. Trimming at V came to 2 bases and at J to 9 bases, leaving 14 bases not matched to a gene. This CDR3 spans 17 amino acids. This CDR3 reads CASSLLKKAGGGGEQFF. CDR3 nucleotides: TGTGCCAGCAGCTTACTGAAGAAAGCGGGGGGCGGAGGTGAGCAGTTCTTC. Filled out from reference TRBV7-2 and TRBJ2-1, the complete variable domain reads GAGVSQSPSNKVTEKGKDVELRCDPISGHTALYWYRQSLGQGLEFLIYFQGNSAPDKSGLPSDRFSAERTGGSVSTLTIQRTQQEDSAVYLCASSLLKKAGGGGEQFFGPGTRLTVL.

The chain recombines TRBV21-1 with TRBJ1-5. TRBV21-1 is termed a pseudogene. The CDR3 has 16 residues. The CDR3 DNA follows: TGTGCCAGCAGCCAGATACGGCATACCAGCAATCAGCCCCAGCATTTT. This encodes CASSQIRHTSNQPQHF.